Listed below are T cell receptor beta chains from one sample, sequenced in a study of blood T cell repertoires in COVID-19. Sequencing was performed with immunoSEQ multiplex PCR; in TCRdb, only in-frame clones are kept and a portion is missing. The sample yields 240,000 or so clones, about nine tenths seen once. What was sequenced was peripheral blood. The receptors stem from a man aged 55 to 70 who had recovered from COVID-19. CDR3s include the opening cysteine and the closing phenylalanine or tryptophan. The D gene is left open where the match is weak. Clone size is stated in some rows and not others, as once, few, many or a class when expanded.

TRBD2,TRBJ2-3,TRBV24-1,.,TGTGCCACCAGTGACCACCGGGACTACCCAGATACGCAGTATTTT,CATSDHRDYPDTQYF
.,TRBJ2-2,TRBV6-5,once,TGTGCCAGCAGCCCCAGGGACACCGGGGAGCTGTTTTTT,CASSPRDTGELFF
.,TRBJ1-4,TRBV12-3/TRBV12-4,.,TGTGCCAGCGCGGGTGTTAATGAAAAACTGTTTTTT,CASAGVNEKLFF
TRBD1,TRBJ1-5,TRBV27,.,TGTGCCAGCAGTTACACAGGGGGAGGTCAGCCCCAGCATTTT,CASSYTGGGQPQHF
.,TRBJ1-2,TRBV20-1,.,TGCAGTGCTATTGATTCGGGCAGGGTCTATGGCTACACCTTC,CSAIDSGRVYGYTF
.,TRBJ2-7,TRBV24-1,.,TGTGCCACCAGTGGGACAACCTACGAGCAGTACTTC,CATSGTTYEQYF
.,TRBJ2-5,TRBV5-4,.,TGTGCCAGCAGCTCAAAGAGGGCCCAAGAGACCCAGTACTTC,CASSSKRAQETQYF
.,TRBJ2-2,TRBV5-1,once,TGCGCCAGCCACAGGGACAAAAACACCGGGGAGCTGTTTTTT,CASHRDKNTGELFF
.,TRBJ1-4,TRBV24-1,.,TGTGCCACCAGTGCCCCGTGGGAGCGCGGTGAAAAACTGTTTTTT,CATSAPWERGEKLFF
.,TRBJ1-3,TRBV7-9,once,TGTGCCAGCAGCTTAGTAATGACAGGAGGAAACACCATATATTTT,CASSLVMTGGNTIYF
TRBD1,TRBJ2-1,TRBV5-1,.,TGCGCCAGCCGGACAGGGGGGAATGAGCAGTTCTTC,CASRTGGNEQFF
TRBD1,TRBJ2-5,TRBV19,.,TGTGCCAGTAGTGTAAGACAGGGGGCCAGGGAGACCCAGTACTTC,CASSVRQGARETQYF
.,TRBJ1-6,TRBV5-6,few,TGTGCCAGCAGCTTGCTACAGGGTGCTTCACCCCTCCACTTT,CASSLLQGASPLHF
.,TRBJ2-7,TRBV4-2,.,TGTGCCAGCAGCCCTGTGGACAACTCCTACGAGCAGTACTTC,CASSPVDNSYEQYF
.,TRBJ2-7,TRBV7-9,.,TGTGCCAGCAGCTTAGTCGGGTACGAGCAGTACTTC,CASSLVGYEQYF
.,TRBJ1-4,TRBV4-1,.,TGCGCCAGCAGTCAACCTTTATCGTCGTTTCGGGAAAAACTGTTTTTT,CASSQPLSSFREKLFF
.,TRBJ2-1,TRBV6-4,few,TGTGCCAGCAGTGCACTCTCCTCGTCCTCCTACAATGAGCAGTTCTTC,CASSALSSSSYNEQFF
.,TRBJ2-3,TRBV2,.,TGTGCCAGCGATACAGGGCTGTGGGCAGATACGCAGTATTTT,CASDTGLWADTQYF
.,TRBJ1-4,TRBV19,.,TGTGCCACCACTGATATGACTAATGAAAAACTGTTTTTT,CATTDMTNEKLFF
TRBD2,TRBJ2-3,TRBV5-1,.,TGCGCCAGCAGCATATCCGGGACTAGCGGCACAGATACGCAGTATTTT,CASSISGTSGTDTQYF
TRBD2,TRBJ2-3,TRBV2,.,TGTGCCAGCAGTGAATCTGGGACTAGTGGCACAGATACGCAGTATTTT,CASSESGTSGTDTQYF
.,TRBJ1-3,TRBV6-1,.,TGTGCCAGCAGTGAACGGTTTTGGGCACAGGGCGGAAACACCATATATTTT,CASSERFWAQGGNTIYF